This TCR beta chain is from a study of blood T cell repertoires in COVID-19. Whole-study context: Samples of COVID-19 (acute and convalescent) were obtained from the United States, Italy and Spain.

Seattle-derived patients entered the study during active infection and were followed longitudinally. The CDR3 extends over 16 amino acids. With V trimmed by 5 bases and J by 5 bases, 11 bases remained unmatched. Germline V gene lookup returns CDR1 SGHVS and CDR2 FQNEAQ. Original analysis: Amplification from reference gene primers served as the basis for estimated nucleated cell counts. Sequencing was performed with immunoSEQ multiplex PCR; in TCRdb, only in-frame clones are kept and a portion is missing. Clone size and the V and J calls come from that table; the DNA yielded D and trimming. The table lists around 84,000 clones, around four fifths of them singletons.

The sample was peripheral blood. The receptor was derived from a man aged 55-75 years with COVID-19, enrolled during active disease. The gene calls are TRBV7-8 and TRBJ1-4, with TRBD1 identical over 7 bases. CDR3 loop: CASSLLPGQINEKLFF. For the CDR3, the DNA is TGTGCCAGCAGCCTGCTCCCGGGACAGATAAATGAAAAACTGTTTTTT.